These 22 T cell receptor beta chains originate from one sample sequenced in a study of T cell repertoires in cytomegalovirus infection. One entry per CDR3 protein, called by TCRdb with MiXCR from the reads. The sample shows 110,000 to 150,000 distinct CDR3 sequences, about 32% of them seen only once. Their antigens remain unidentified. The sample in question was CD8+ T cells from cultured PBMCs, obtained from culture after CMV antigen stimulation. These receptors came from a human donor in good health (CMV status not recorded). Some clones in this sample may be carry-over from other donors' samples.

The chain couples TRBV20-1 to TRBJ1-2; a possible D gene is TRBD1 (5 bases). With 0 bases removed from V and 2 bases from J, the gap between germline ends came to 10 bases. This CDR3 comprises 14 residues. Germline CDR1 and CDR2: DFQATT and SNEGSKA (reference sequence). CDR3 sequence reads: CSARDMTANYGYTF. CDR3 nucleotides: TGCAGTGCTAGAGATATGACAGCCAACTATGGCTACACCTTC.

This sequence joins TRBV12-3 or TRBV12-4 and TRBJ1-2; D remains ambiguous. The V and J ends lost 6 bases and 8 bases respectively, with 10 bases between them. The CDR3 loop spans 11 amino acids. In DNA, the CDR3 is TGTGCCAGCAGAACCCATCTGGGCTACACCTTC. Its translation is CASRTHLGYTF.

V and J are TRBV20-1 and TRBJ1-1; D gene ambiguous. The CDR3 loop spans 14 amino acids. The V end was cut by 3 bases, the J end by 1 base, with 12 bases between. Per the germline V gene, CDR1 is DFQATT and CDR2 is SNEGSKA (reference sequence). CDR3 in DNA: TGCAGTGCTAGTAGTCCAGGACCGAACACTGAAGCTTTCTTT. It translates to CSASSPGPNTEAFF.

This clonotype has at least ten counts. The rearrangement links TRBV2 to TRBJ1-1, with D possibly matching TRBD1 (5 bases). V was pared by 7 bases and J by 3 bases, with 12 bases between. The CDR3 is 13 residues long. Germline CDR1 and CDR2: SNHLY and FYNNEI. The CDR3 protein is CASTLGGDTEAFF. CDR3 sequence (DNA): TGTGCCAGCACCCTGGGGGGGGACACTGAAGCTTTCTTT.

The rearrangement links TRBV6-2 or TRBV6-3 to TRBJ1-2; 7 bases match TRBD1. Germline-derived CDR1 and CDR2 are MNHEY and SVGEGT. The trim removed 5 bases at V and 8 bases at J, leaving 11 bases unmatched. The CDR3 contains 14 residues. Here the CDR3 DNA reads TGTGCCAGCAGTGAATGGACAGGTTTGGGCGGCTACACCTTC. Translation: CASSEWTGLGGYTF.

This rearrangement joins TRBV7-6 to TRBJ2-1; 8 bases line up with TRBD2. The CDR3 covers 17 residues. V trimming: 0 bases; J trimming: 4 bases; junction bases outside the gene matches: 8. Germline V gives CDR1 SGHVS, CDR2 FNYEAQ. The CDR3 DNA sequence: TGTGCCAGCAGCTTAGCGCCGCTAGCGGGTATTTACAATGAGCAGTTCTTC. Translation gives CASSLAPLAGIYNEQFF.

The chain couples TRBV12-3 or TRBV12-4 to TRBJ2-5; 9 bases are shared with TRBD2. CDR3 length: 16 residues. V was clipped by 3 bases and J by 4 bases; unmatched bases: 9. CDR3 sequence reads: CASSFSVSGGGETQYF. CDR3 coding DNA: TGTGCCAGCAGTTTTTCGGTTAGCGGGGGAGGAGAGACCCAGTACTTC.

The rearrangement links TRBV4-2 to TRBJ2-1; D is possibly TRBD2 (5 bases). The CDR3 totals 14 residues. With 1 base removed from V and 9 bases from J, the gap between germline ends came to 13 bases. The germline gives CDR1 LGHNA, CDR2 YNFKEQ. CDR3 loop: CASSQVGSAGEQFF. The CDR3 DNA follows: TGTGCCAGCAGCCAAGTGGGTAGCGCTGGTGAGCAGTTCTTC.

This clonotype has a count of ten or more. The rearrangement joins TRBV11-2 to TRBJ2-5; the D call may be TRBD1 or TRBD2 (7 bases each). The V end lost 2 bases, the J end lost 4 bases, and 17 bases lay between the germline ends. Germline CDR1 reads SGHAT; CDR2 reads FQNNGV. This CDR3 contains 16 residues. CDR3 bases: TGTGCCAGCAGCTTATACCAGGGGGGGGCCGGAGAGACCCAGTACTTC. Translation gives CASSLYQGGAGETQYF.

This rearrangement joins TRBV19 to TRBJ2-1; D might be TRBD1 or TRBD2, each matching 6 bases. The CDR3 totals 13 residues. Germline CDR1 reads LNHDA; CDR2 reads SQIVND (reference sequence). This CDR3 reads CATRGVGDNEQFF. DNA of the CDR3: TGTGCTACAAGGGGGGTTGGGGACAATGAGCAGTTCTTC.

V is TRBV12-3 or TRBV12-4 and J is TRBJ1-3; 7 nucleotides match TRBD1. Trimming cost V 8 bases and J 0 bases; bases outside gene matches: 13. The CDR3 consists of 17 residues. The CDR3 spells CASGPQAGTVSGNTIYF. The CDR3 DNA is TGTGCCAGCGGACCCCAGGCCGGGACAGTCTCTGGAAACACCATATATTTT.

This chain connects TRBV20-1 to TRBJ1-5; a weak D match, TRBD1 (5 bases). Deletions cut 4 bases from V and 6 bases from J, with 10 bases between. CDR1 and CDR2 (germline): DFQATT, SNEGSKA (reference sequence). This CDR3 has 12 residues. The CDR3 region has the DNA TGCAGTGCTAAAAGGGACCCTCAGCCCCAGCATTTT. This codes for CSAKRDPQPQHF.

This clonotype was seen ten or more times. This chain connects TRBV6-2 or TRBV6-3 to TRBJ2-7, with a tentative D call TRBD2 (6 bases). V gave up 1 base and J gave up 2 bases, with 9 bases separating them. Germline lookup yields CDR1 MNHEY and CDR2 SVGEGT. The CDR3 has 14 amino acids. The CDR3 DNA reads as TGTGCCAGCAGTTACTTTGGGGGGACCTACGAGCAGTACTTC. Protein product: CASSYFGGTYEQYF.

This rearrangement joins TRBV5-6 to TRBJ1-2, with 7 bases fitting TRBD1. The germline gives CDR1 SGHDT, CDR2 YYEEEE. Trimming removed 4 bases from V and 6 bases from J; junction bases left unmatched: 12. The CDR3 extends over 15 amino acids. CDR3 in DNA: TGTGCCAGCAGCCCGACAGGGAATGTGAAGGATGGCTACACCTTC. As protein: CASSPTGNVKDGYTF.

This clonotype was recorded many times. The gene calls are TRBV6-6 and TRBJ2-6, with D perhaps matching TRBD1 (5 bases). The CDR3 is 17 residues long. V was cut by 7 bases and J by 0 bases, with 16 bases left in between. Germline CDR1 is MNHNY and CDR2 is SVGAGI (reference sequence). The CDR3 DNA sequence: TGTGCCAGCATTCCGACAGTATCCCTCTCTGGGGCCAACGTCCTGACTTTC. Amino acids: CASIPTVSLSGANVLTF.

This clonotype was recorded at least ten times. This chain joins TRBV11-1 and TRBJ2-1; 12 positions agree with TRBD2. CDR1 is SGHAT and CDR2 is FQDESV in the germline V gene (reference sequence). The CDR3 is made up of 16 amino acids. V shed 5 bases and J 4 bases; nucleotides not matched to a gene: 6. The CDR3 loop reads CASSAYTSGGYNEQFF. CDR3 bases: TGTGCCAGCAGCGCTTATACTAGCGGGGGGTACAATGAGCAGTTCTTC.

This clonotype was observed a handful of times. The chain has TRBV7-9 and TRBJ2-7, with a possible D match to TRBD1 (6 bases). CDR1 is SEHNR, CDR2 FQNEAQ, per germline (reference sequence). The CDR3 has 13 amino acids. V lost 4 bases, J lost 7 bases, and 14 bases lay in between. CDR3 loop: CASSSTGPSEQYF. As DNA, the CDR3 is TGTGCCAGCAGCTCTACAGGGCCATCAGAGCAGTACTTC.

This clonotype has at least ten counts. V usage is TRBV4-1 and J usage is TRBJ2-3; D tentatively reads TRBD1 or TRBD2 (7 bases each). CDR3 length: 17 amino acids. Per the germline V gene, CDR1 is MGHRA and CDR2 is YSYEKL. V lost 3 bases to trimming and J lost 6 bases, with 22 bases between them. The CDR3 reads CASSHPTRGGGGDTQYF. The CDR3 DNA reads as TGCGCCAGCAGCCACCCGACCAGGGGGGGGGGTGGGGATACGCAGTATTTT.

This sequence joins TRBV7-9 and TRBJ2-1; the match to TRBD1 covers 9 bases. V was clipped by 8 bases and J by 7 bases; unmatched bases: 6. The CDR3 covers 13 residues. The germline CDR1 and CDR2 sequences are SEHNR and FQNEAQ (reference sequence). CDR3 protein: CASHGTGWNEQFF. The CDR3 DNA reads TGTGCCAGCCACGGGACAGGGTGGAATGAGCAGTTCTTC.

This clonotype was picked up many times. V gene TRBV12-3 or TRBV12-4 combines with J gene TRBJ1-5; a weak D match, TRBD1 (6 bases). CDR3 length: 13 amino acids. V was cut by 6 bases and J by 4 bases, with 10 bases left in between. Here the CDR3 DNA reads TGTGCCAGCAGCCGGGACATTAATCAGCCCCAGCATTTT. This translates into CASSRDINQPQHF.

The gene calls are TRBV29-1 and TRBJ2-5, with 12 bases that match TRBD1. V was clipped by 6 bases and J by 5 bases; unmatched bases: 13. The CDR3 has 16 amino acids. CDR1 and CDR2 from the germline V gene are SQVTM and ANQGSEA. The CDR3 nucleotides read TGCAGCGTAAGGTCCCCCGGGACAGGGGGCGGTGAGACCCAGTACTTC. Amino acid sequence: CSVRSPGTGGGETQYF.

For this clonotype: Germline is not matched at one junction end, which may reflect a read error. The rearrangement uses TRBV29-1 and TRBJ2-7, with TRBD2 as a possible D gene (5 bases). Germline CDR1 SQVTM, CDR2 ANQGSEA. The CDR3 runs to 13 residues. CDR3 bases: TGTAGCGTTGCAGACAACATCCACTCGGAGCAGTACTTC. Residues: CSVADNIHSEQYF.